The 21 T cell receptor beta chains in this list originate from one sample, sequenced in a study of response to subunit inactivated influenza vaccine listed by TCRdb under 2018. Libraries were constructed by RT-PCR. Instrument on record: Illumina HiSeq 2500. TCRdb redid the processing of the public reads, applying fastp at Q25 and MiXCR, and retained in-frame beta chains. Every entry covers one CDR3 protein and lists the most common genes and DNA from its rows. The sample table contains 150,000 to 200,000 distinct CDR3 sequences; only one count was recorded for approximately 12% of them. The ten largest make up 25% to 30% of the sample. The same data also went into a second study, on T cells expressing NK-cell markers. That second report states: TCR beta cDNA libraries were prepared using 5'RACE template switching, which introduced a universal primer site and unique molecular identifiers.

The source material was CD8+ T cells sorted from PBMCs, sampled 11 to 12 days after vaccination. These TCRs come from a man in his fifties or sixties who received an inactivated influenza vaccine. Donor details come from another sample of the same person, matched by shared clones.

In its sample, this clonotype was seen many times. The chain combines TRBV12-3 or TRBV12-4 with TRBJ1-5; 8 bases are a match to TRBD1. This CDR3 has 15 amino acids. J gave up 7 bases and V 2 bases, and 7 bases lay outside the gene matches. CDR3 nucleotide sequence: TGTGCCAGCAGTTTAAGGGCAGGGGGCTGGCAGCCCCAGCATTTT. Its translation is CASSLRAGGWQPQHF.

This clonotype was counted only a few times. This chain joins TRBV10-3 and TRBJ1-5, with D unclear. The ends were cut back, 10 bases at V and 7 bases at J, with 20 bases in the middle. Looked up from germline, CDR1 is ENHRY and CDR2 is SYGVKD. This CDR3 comprises 14 residues. CDR3 DNA: TGTGCCACCTCCGGGAGCGCTCAGCGGCAGCCCCAGCATTTT. Encoded protein: CATSGSAQRQPQHF.

This clonotype was picked up a small number of times. The rearrangement uses TRBV28 and TRBJ2-1, with 9 bases that match TRBD2. The CDR3 runs to 14 residues. Germline assignment: CDR1 MDHEN and CDR2 SYDVKM. Trimming cost V 3 bases and J 6 bases; bases outside gene matches: 3. CDR3 in DNA: TGTGCCAGCAGTTTCCTAGCGGGATCCAATGAGCAGTTCTTC. Its translation: CASSFLAGSNEQFF.

This clonotype was recorded a few times. The chain recombines TRBV20-1 with TRBJ2-3, with D possibly matching TRBD1 (5 bases). Trimming removed 0 bases from V and 4 bases from J, with 11 bases in between. This CDR3 has 14 amino acids. Germline lookup yields CDR1 DFQATT and CDR2 SNEGSKA (reference sequence). The CDR3 loop is CSARDGRVADTQYF. In nucleotides, the CDR3 is TGCAGTGCTAGAGATGGCAGGGTTGCAGATACGCAGTATTTT.

This clonotype was found a few times. V and J are TRBV4-3 and TRBJ2-5; D is uncertain. V lost 5 bases and J lost 0, with 10 bases in between. The CDR3 consists of 14 residues. Germline CDR1 LGHNA, CDR2 YSLEER. CDR3 amino acids: CASSNRLYQETQYF. CDR3 nucleotides: TGCGCCAGCAGCAACAGACTGTACCAAGAGACCCAGTACTTC.

This clonotype was observed a handful of times. The J gene is TRBJ2-7, the V gene TRBV12-3 or TRBV12-4, with D perhaps TRBD1 (5 bases). This CDR3 comprises 13 residues. The V end was cut by 0 bases, the J end by 7 bases, with 10 bases between. For the CDR3, the DNA is TGTGCCAGCAGTTTAGCGCTCAGGGAAGAGCAGTACTTC. As protein: CASSLALREEQYF.

The sample holds many counts of this clonotype. This chain joins TRBV4-2 and TRBJ1-4, with 7 bases matching TRBD1. V shed 3 bases and J 5 bases; nucleotides not matched to a gene: 6. Germline lookup yields CDR1 LGHNA and CDR2 YNFKEQ. CDR3 size: 15 residues. The chain's CDR3 is CASSQGGQQNEKLFF. The CDR3 region has the DNA TGTGCCAGCAGCCAGGGGGGACAGCAAAATGAAAAACTGTTTTTT.

The chain joins TRBV24-1 to TRBJ2-2; possibly TRBD1 for D (5 bases). The CDR3 consists of 15 residues. The germline V and J ends were trimmed by 4 bases and 3 bases, with 11 bases remaining between them. Germline lookup yields CDR1 KGHDR and CDR2 SFDVKD. The CDR3 protein is CATSEVGLDTGELFF. The CDR3 coding sequence is TGTGCCACCAGTGAGGTGGGGCTCGACACCGGGGAGCTGTTTTTT.

The chain recombines TRBV18 with TRBJ2-1; 7 nucleotides align to TRBD1. Per germline, CDR1 KGHSH and CDR2 LQKENI. There are 15 residues in the CDR3. The J segment lost 3 bases and the V segment lost 2 bases, leaving 4 bases of the junction unmatched. The CDR3 protein is CASSPRGGFYNEQFF. The CDR3 DNA reads TGTGCCAGCTCACCAAGAGGGGGCTTCTACAATGAGCAGTTCTTC. Full variable domain (missing parts from reference TRBV18 and TRBJ2-1): NAGVMQNPRHLVRRRGQEARLRCSPMKGHSHVYWYRQLPEEGLKFMVYLQKENIIDESGMPKERFSAEFPKEGPSILRIQQVVRGDSAAYFCASSPRGGFYNEQFFGPGTRLTVL.

The V and J genes are TRBV6-8 and TRBJ2-2; D gene ambiguous. The CDR3 covers 14 residues. Trimming stripped 0 bases from V and 1 base from J, with 3 bases between. Germline assignment: CDR1 MNHGY and CDR2 SAAAGT. CDR3 residues: CASSYSENTGELFF. As DNA, the CDR3 is TGTGCCAGCAGTTACTCAGAGAACACCGGGGAGCTGTTTTTT.

This chain connects TRBV6-6 to TRBJ2-2; 8 bases map to TRBD1. The V segment lost 10 bases and the J segment 0 bases; nucleotides outside the gene matches: 16. The CDR3 runs to 18 residues. CDR1 is MNHNY, CDR2 SVGAGI, per germline (reference sequence). Here the CDR3 DNA reads TGTGCCACCATGGATTGGCCAGGGGGCCCCGCGAACACCGGGGAGCTGTTTTTT. It yields the protein CATMDWPGGPANTGELFF.

This clonotype occurred a few times. The CDR3, as DNA: TGTGCCAGCGGTGCGGACAGGGACTACACTCCTCCCGGGACTTATAACTACGAGCAGTACTTC. Encoded protein: CASGADRDYTPPGTYNYEQYF. The chain employs TRBV21-1 and TRBJ2-7; the D segment call TRBD2 is taken from the table without a DNA check. TRBV21-1 is a documented pseudogene. The CDR3 spans 21 residues.

The chain links TRBV15 to TRBJ1-4, with D hard to call. The germline gives CDR1 LNHNV, CDR2 YYDKDF (reference sequence). The V end lost 4 bases, the J end lost 0 bases, and 6 bases lay between the germline ends. This CDR3 is built from 14 residues. Here the CDR3 DNA reads TGTGCCACCAGCACCCGGGCAACTAATGAAAAACTGTTTTTT. Translating it yields CATSTRATNEKLFF. The full variable domain, with the rest looked up from reference TRBV15 and TRBJ1-4, is DAMVIQNPRYQVTQFGKPVTLSCSQTLNHNVMYWYQQKSSQAPKLLFHYYDKDFNNEADTPDNFQSRRPNTSFCFLDIRSPGLGDTAMYLCATSTRATNEKLFFGSGTQLSVL.

The chain has TRBV12-3 or TRBV12-4 and TRBJ2-1, with 13 bases matching TRBD2. The CDR3 is 16 amino acids. With 5 bases clipped from V and 6 bases from J, the junction kept 7 bases outside the gene matches. This CDR3 is CASSPPGLAGSNEQFF. The DNA of the CDR3 is TGTGCCAGCAGTCCACCGGGACTAGCGGGATCCAATGAGCAGTTCTTC.

CDR3 loop: CASSLYHHPDYEQYF. The CDR3 DNA is TGTGCCAGCAGTTTATACCACCACCCAGACTACGAGCAGTACTTC. V usage is TRBV28 and J usage is TRBJ2-7, with D hard to call. The CDR3 loop spans 15 amino acids. Trimming pared 1 base from V and 3 bases from J, leaving 13 bases between. Per germline, CDR1 MDHEN and CDR2 SYDVKM.

Comments on this clonotype: Possible read error: a much larger clone is one base away. The chain employs TRBV24-1 and TRBJ2-3; D gene unclear. CDR3 length: 13 amino acids. CDR1 is KGHDR and CDR2 is SFDVKD in the germline V gene. V was clipped by 4 bases and J by 8 bases, with 12 bases between them. CDR3 region: CATSESSGGTQYF. CDR3 sequence (DNA): TGTGCCACCAGTGAGTCCTCTGGTGGTACGCAGTATTTT.

The rearrangement joins TRBV6-2 or TRBV6-3 to TRBJ2-5; no reliable D call. Per the germline V gene, CDR1 is MNHEY and CDR2 is SVGEGT. The CDR3 sequence is 15 residues long. Trimming pared 2 bases from V and 1 base from J, leaving 11 bases between. The CDR3: CASSYPTYPQETQYF. The CDR3 nucleotides read TGTGCCAGCAGTTACCCAACCTACCCCCAAGAGACCCAGTACTTC.

This clonotype was found many times. The chain joins TRBV11-1 to TRBJ2-6, with D perhaps matching TRBD1 or TRBD2 (5 bases each). V lost 5 bases to trimming and J lost 0 bases, with 17 bases between them. Germline V gene data show CDR1 as SGHAT and CDR2 as FQDESV (reference sequence). The CDR3 runs 18 residues. CDR3 region: CASSLRREQISGANVLTF. For the CDR3, the DNA is TGTGCCAGCAGCCTCCGCAGGGAGCAAATCTCTGGGGCCAACGTCCTGACTTTC.

The chain recombines TRBV20-1 with TRBJ2-2; D might be TRBD2 (5 bases). Trimming removed 0 bases at V and 6 bases at J, with 8 bases between. The CDR3 spans 13 residues. Germline assignment: CDR1 DFQATT and CDR2 SNEGSKA (reference sequence). The CDR3 nucleotides read TGCAGTGCTAGAGATTTAGCGTCCGGGGAGCTGTTTTTT. As protein: CSARDLASGELFF.

This clonotype has a count of ten or more. The chain couples TRBV5-1 to TRBJ2-2; TRBD1 aligns across 10 bases. In germline, CDR1 is SGHRS, CDR2 YFSETQ. The V and J ends lost 6 bases and 4 bases, in that order; junction bases with no gene match: 6. The length of the CDR3 is 15 residues. This CDR3 is CASKVWDRGTGELFF. The CDR3 nucleotides are TGCGCCAGCAAGGTTTGGGACAGGGGCACCGGGGAGCTGTTTTTT.

The J gene is TRBJ2-1, the V gene TRBV30, with D hard to call. The V end lost 1 base, the J end lost 4 bases, and 8 bases lay between the germline ends. CDR1 is GTSNPN and CDR2 is SVGIG in the germline V gene (reference sequence). There are 13 residues in the CDR3. This CDR3 reads CAWSGAYYNEQFF. CDR3 in DNA: TGTGCCTGGAGTGGTGCGTATTACAATGAGCAGTTCTTC.